This T cell receptor (beta chain) was identified during a study of identical twins. Findings of the study overall: With beta out-of-frame sequences, excess sharing by twins was weaker. There was an excess of low generation probability in the out-of-frame alpha sequences that twins shared. It was out-of-frame TCR alpha sharing in monozygotic twins that models underestimated.

J lost 0 bases, V lost 2 bases, and 2 bases had no gene match. The CDR3 loop spans 14 amino acids. Germline loops: CDR1 SQVTM, CDR2 ANQGSEA. This clonotype was picked up a small number of times. What it binds is unknown. TCRdb reprocessed the 5' RACE reads with MiXCR, giving one entry per CDR3 protein. The profile shows around 550,000 distinct CDR3 sequences, roughly 15% of them singletons. Healthy Caucasians made up all donors. These data were also filed under a second study, of yellow fever vaccine responses in identical twins.

This receptor was taken from a woman aged 18-30 years in good health. This chain connects TRBV29-1 to TRBJ2-3, with 7 nucleotides matching TRBD2. The specimen sequenced was CD4+ T cells sorted from blood. Written as DNA, the CDR3 is TGCAGCGTTGAACCAGCGGGGAGCACAGATACGCAGTATTTT. Amino acids: CSVEPAGSTDTQYF.